One sample yielded the 2 T cell receptor beta chains listed below, sequenced in a study of cytomegalovirus exposure and HLA in healthy donors (TCRdb year 2017). Library prep was done by the immunoSEQ multiplex PCR assay. The multiplex PCR relied on a mix of 60 forward primers for TCR Vbeta segments and 13 reverse primers for TCR Jbeta segments. TCRdb provides this immuneACCESS table in a form limited to in-frame rearrangements. Some clones are lacking; in checked studies, under half of them reflect an unresolved V gene, and why the rest are absent is not known. Counted in this sample were about 150,000 clones; about 80% of them appeared once. The top ten clones comprise 6.5% to 7.5% of the sample. Material: PBMCs. These receptors came from a woman aged 50 to 60 in good health and CMV-seropositive.

This rearrangement joins TRBV9 to TRBJ2-1; D is possibly TRBD2 (7 bases). Germline V gives CDR1 SGDLS, CDR2 YYNGEE. The V end lost 7 bases, the J end lost 12 bases, and 23 bases lay between the germline ends. The CDR3 is made up of 14 amino acids. CDR3 region: CASGGAGYTQRQFF. For the CDR3, the DNA is TGTGCCAGCGGGGGGGCAGGGTACACCCAGCGGCAGTTCTTC.

This chain joins TRBV9 and TRBJ2-3, with 8 bases aligning to TRBD2. The CDR3 consists of 15 residues. Looked up from germline, CDR1 is SGDLS and CDR2 is YYNGEE. The V gene end was trimmed by 0 bases and the J gene end by 2 bases; junction bases not matched to a gene: 2. The CDR3: CASSVGAGVTDTQYF. The CDR3 DNA reads as TGTGCCAGCAGCGTAGGAGCGGGGGTCACAGATACGCAGTATTTT.